A selection of T cell receptor beta chains follows, all from one sample in a study of cytotoxic CD8 clonotypes in ibrutinib-treated CLL. Data came from immunoSEQ multiplex PCR; TCRdb stores just in-frame clones and leaves some out. The sample records roughly 170,000 clones, about four fifths being singletons. The source material was PBMCs, sampled after 24 months of ibrutinib treatment. The source is a human donor with chronic lymphocytic leukemia. Both conserved end residues are part of each CDR3. D genes are given only for firm matches. Size values are once, few and many counts, or a class for expanded clones, and some rows have none.

abundance	d_gene	v_gene	j_gene	CDR3nt	CDR3aa
few	NA	TRBV28	TRBJ2-7	TGTGCCAGCCGGGGGGCTAGCGGCCCCTTAGTCGAGCAGTACTTC	CASRGASGPLVEQYF
few	TRBD2	TRBV7-9	TRBJ2-3	TGTGCCAGCAGCTTAGCGTCACTAGCGAATGCAGATACGCAGTATTTT	CASSLASLANADTQYF
NA	TRBD1	TRBV7-9	TRBJ2-5	TGTGCCAGCAGACCACAGGGGGCGCGGGAGACCCAGTACTTC	CASRPQGARETQYF
NA	NA	TRBV6-6	TRBJ1-5	TGTGCCAGCAGTTACTCCAACAATCAGCCCCAGCATTTT	CASSYSNNQPQHF
NA	TRBD2	TRBV11-3	TRBJ2-5	TGTGCCAGCAGCGACCTCAGCGGGAGCGAGACCCAGTACTTC	CASSDLSGSETQYF
NA	NA	TRBV19	TRBJ2-3	TGTGCCAGTAGCGGATGGGGCTCGGTTGCAGATACGCAGTATTTT	CASSGWGSVADTQYF
NA	NA	TRBV4-1	TRBJ2-3	TGCGCCAGCAGTACTTTAGGGGGCCCGGGGGCAGATACGCAGTATTTT	CASSTLGGPGADTQYF
NA	TRBD1	TRBV5-1	TRBJ1-2	TGCGCCAGCAGCCCCTGGACAGGGGGCGCGGATGGCTACACCTTC	CASSPWTGGADGYTF
once	NA	TRBV6-5	TRBJ2-5	TGTGCCAGCAAAGATAACAGATTGGAGACCCAGTACTTC	CASKDNRLETQYF
NA	NA	TRBV5-1	TRBJ2-5	TGCGCCAGCAGCTTGGGGACAGAAGAGACCCAGTACTTC	CASSLGTEETQYF
NA	TRBD1	TRBV2	TRBJ2-3	TGTGCCAGCAGGGGAAGGGGGCTAATGGATACGCAGTATTTT	CASRGRGLMDTQYF
NA	NA	TRBV19	TRBJ2-5	TGTGCCAGTAGTTATCAGAGGACTGCGGTTGAAGAGACCCAGTACTTC	CASSYQRTAVEETQYF
NA	NA	TRBV6-4	TRBJ1-6	TGTGCCAGCAGTGAGCGTTCTGGGTTAGCCCTCCACTTT	CASSERSGLALHF
NA	NA	TRBV5-3	TRBJ1-1	TGTGCCAGACCAGGGTTTGAGGCTGAAGCTTTCTTT	CARPGFEAEAFF
few	NA	TRBV30	TRBJ1-4	TGTGCCTGGAGTGGTATAGGGAACCCTGAAAAACTGTTTTTT	CAWSGIGNPEKLFF
NA	TRBD1	TRBV28	TRBJ1-4	TGTGCCAGCAGTTCCGCCGGGACAGGGAAAAATGAAAAACTGTTTTTT	CASSSAGTGKNEKLFF
NA	NA	TRBV18	TRBJ1-1	TGTGCCAGCTCACCGGGGTCCGCGAACACTGAAGCTTTCTTT	CASSPGSANTEAFF
NA	NA	TRBV7-2	TRBJ1-4	TGTGCCAGCAGCTTAACCCAGGTCGGGGGCGGGAAACTGTTTTTT	CASSLTQVGGGKLFF
NA	NA	TRBV2	TRBJ1-3	TGTGCCAGCAGTGCTACAGGGAACACCATATATTTT	CASSATGNTIYF
NA	NA	TRBV18	TRBJ1-4	TGTGCCAGCTCACAGAGCAATAATGAAAAACTGTTTTTT	CASSQSNNEKLFF
NA	TRBD1	TRBV5-1	TRBJ1-4	TGCGCCAGCAGCCAGGGGACAGGGGGTAAAGGGGAAAAACTGTTTTTT	CASSQGTGGKGEKLFF
once	NA	TRBV7-2	TRBJ2-5	TGTGCCAGCAGCTTACCCCCAGGGGGACTAGATGAGACCCAGTACTTC	CASSLPPGGLDETQYF
NA	NA	TRBV28	TRBJ1-4	TGTGCCAGCAGTTCGGCCATGGAAAAACTGTTTTTT	CASSSAMEKLFF
few	NA	TRBV5-4	TRBJ2-3	TGTGCCAGCAGCTTAACGGGGGGCGACGATACGCAGTATTTT	CASSLTGGDDTQYF
NA	TRBD1	TRBV9	TRBJ1-1	TGTGCCAGCAGCGTAGGGCAGGGGGTAAACACTGAAGCTTTCTTT	CASSVGQGVNTEAFF
NA	TRBD2	TRBV7-8	TRBJ2-1	TGTGCCAGCAGCTTAGCAGCGGGGGGTCGTGAGCAGTTCTTC	CASSLAAGGREQFF
NA	NA	TRBV28	TRBJ1-4	TGTGCCAGCAGTTTAGAAGGACGAGAAGAAAAACTGTTTTTT	CASSLEGREEKLFF
NA	NA	TRBV9	TRBJ1-5	TGTGCCAGCAGCGTAGAGGGGAGTCGCAATCAGCCCCAGCATTTT	CASSVEGSRNQPQHF
NA	TRBD2	TRBV5-4	TRBJ2-1	TGTGCCAGCAGATTTGGGACTAGCGGCTACAATGAGCAGTTCTTC	CASRFGTSGYNEQFF
NA	TRBD2	TRBV29-1	TRBJ2-1	TGCAGCGTCAATATCGGGACTAGCGGGGAGCAGTTCTTC	CSVNIGTSGEQFF
NA	NA	TRBV9	TRBJ2-2	TGTGCCAGCAGCGTAGATGGCTCGAACACCGGGGAGCTGTTTTTT	CASSVDGSNTGELFF
NA	NA	TRBV11-2	TRBJ1-2	TGTGCCAGCAGCCCCGGGGGCTATGGCTACACCTTC	CASSPGGYGYTF
NA	NA	TRBV25-1	TRBJ1-2	TGTGCCAGCAGCGAGTCCTGGGGGGCGGGAGGCTACACCTTC	CASSESWGAGGYTF
NA	TRBD1	TRBV10-3	TRBJ1-2	TGTGCCATCAGTGAGACCTGGACAGGGTCCGACTATGGCTACACCTTC	CAISETWTGSDYGYTF
NA	TRBD1	TRBV6-6	TRBJ2-7	TGTGCCAGCCTAACCGGACAGGGGGCCTACGAGCAGTACTTC	CASLTGQGAYEQYF
NA	NA	TRBV29-1	TRBJ1-3	TGCAGCGTTGAAGAAAGGGTTTCGGCTTTTGGAAACACCATATATTTT	CSVEERVSAFGNTIYF
NA	NA	TRBV2	TRBJ2-3	TGTGCCAGCTCCTCGCCGAGTTCGAGTGGCGCAGATACGCAGTATTTT	CASSSPSSSGADTQYF
NA	NA	TRBV6-1	TRBJ1-1	TGTGCCAGCAGTGAAGCGCACCGCAGATCAATTAAGGGGGCTTTCTTT	CASSEAHRRSIKGAFF
few	TRBD1	TRBV18	TRBJ1-2	TGTGCCAGCTCAGCTTCGGGACAGCCGCTTGGCTACACCTTC	CASSASGQPLGYTF
NA	NA	TRBV6-5	TRBJ2-5	TGTGCCAGCGGCATATCCCTCGCCGCAGCGGAGACCCAGTACTTC	CASGISLAAAETQYF
many	NA	TRBV11-2	TRBJ1-2	TGTGCCAGCAGTTCCTGGACAGAAACCTATGGCTACACCTTC	CASSSWTETYGYTF
once	TRBD1	TRBV7-3	TRBJ2-7	TGTGCCAGCAGTAGGGGACAGGGGGTTTACGAGCAGTACTTC	CASSRGQGVYEQYF
once	TRBD2	TRBV4-1	TRBJ2-1	TGCGCCAGCAGCCAAGATCGACTAGCGGGCTCCAGCTCCTACAATGAGCAGTTCTTC	CASSQDRLAGSSSYNEQFF
NA	NA	TRBV6-1	TRBJ1-1	TGTGCCAGCAGTGAAGCAATTCGGGGCAGATACACTGAAGCTTTCTTT	CASSEAIRGRYTEAFF
once	TRBD2	TRBV5-1	TRBJ2-3	TGCGCCAGCAGCTTACTGGGACTAGTAGCAGATACGCAGTATTTT	CASSLLGLVADTQYF
few	NA	TRBV19	TRBJ2-3	TGTGCCAGTAGTAAAACCTATCAGGCAGATACGCAGTATTTT	CASSKTYQADTQYF